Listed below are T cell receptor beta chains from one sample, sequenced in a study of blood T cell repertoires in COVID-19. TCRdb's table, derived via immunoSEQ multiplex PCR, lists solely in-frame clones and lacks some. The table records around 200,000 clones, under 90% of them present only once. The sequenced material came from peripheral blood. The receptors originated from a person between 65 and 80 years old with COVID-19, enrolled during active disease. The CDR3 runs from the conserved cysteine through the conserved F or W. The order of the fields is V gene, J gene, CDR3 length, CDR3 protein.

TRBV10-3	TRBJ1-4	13	CAISEQGNEKLFF
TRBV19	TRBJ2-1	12	CASSIGRGEQFF
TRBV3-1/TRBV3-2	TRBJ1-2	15	CASSQDSGPNYGYTF
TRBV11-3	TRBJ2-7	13	CASSLIRGGEQYF
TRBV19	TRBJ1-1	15	CASSIAGARVAEAFF
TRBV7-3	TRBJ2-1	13	CASSPRGTNEQFF
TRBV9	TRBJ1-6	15	CASSESGTGKSPLHF
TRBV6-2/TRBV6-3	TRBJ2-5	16	CASSYSPAGIQETQYF
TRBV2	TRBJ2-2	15	CASRLRTGGTGELFF
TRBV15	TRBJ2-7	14	CATSRGADRVEQYF
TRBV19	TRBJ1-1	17	CASRASRGKEWATEAFF
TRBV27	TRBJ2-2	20	CASSLFGLDAGGARTGELFF
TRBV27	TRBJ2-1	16	CASSFTSGGIYNEQFF
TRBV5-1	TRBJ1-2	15	CASSLGGTGNYGYTF
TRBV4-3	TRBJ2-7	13	CASSQGLDYEQYF
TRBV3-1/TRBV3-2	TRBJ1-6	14	CASSQGRGNSPLHF
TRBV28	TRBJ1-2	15	CASSKTHGGLYGYTF
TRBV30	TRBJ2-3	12	CAWSRGRDTQYF
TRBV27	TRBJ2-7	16	CASSYPVGLAGGEQYF
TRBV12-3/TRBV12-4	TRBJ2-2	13	CASSFIDTGELFF
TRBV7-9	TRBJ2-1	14	CASRLAGEANEQFF
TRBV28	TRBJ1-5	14	CASSPETGIQPQHF
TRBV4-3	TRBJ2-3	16	CASSQDSLARPDTQYF
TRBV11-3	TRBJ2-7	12	CASSGGVDEQYF
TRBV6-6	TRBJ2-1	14	CASRTGSSYNEQFF
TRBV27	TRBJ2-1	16	CASSLSGTSELNEQFF
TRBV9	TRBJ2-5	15	CASSVGTGRQETQYF
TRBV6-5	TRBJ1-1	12	CASRPWGGEAFF